The 19 T cell receptor beta chains presented below share a single source sample, sequenced in a study of CD8 T cells in ankylosing spondylitis. Findings and caveats of the study: Several highly homologous variants made up a TCR beta motif, and this motif appeared characteristic of ankylosing spondylitis blood.

Antigen specificity for these receptors is unknown. TCRdb re-analysed the 5' RACE reads in MiXCR, keeping a single row per CDR3 protein. Counted here are approximately 440,000 distinct CDR3 sequences, approximately 17% occurring once; the ten biggest clones make up over 0.9%. Sequenced: blood, either unsorted or a sorted T cell fraction (not recorded which). These receptors were taken from a male donor with ankylosing spondylitis.

The chain couples TRBV6-1 to TRBJ1-1; 8 bases match TRBD1. The CDR3 covers 15 residues. CDR1 is MNHNS and CDR2 is SASEGT in the germline V gene. Germline trimming cut 6 bases from V and 1 base from J; bases unmatched to any gene: 7. The CDR3, as DNA: TGTGCCAGCAGACCCGGACAGGGAAGGAACACTGAAGCTTTCTTT. Encoded protein: CASRPGQGRNTEAFF.

This clonotype was counted at least ten times. CDR3 sequence: CSASPSRLAASYEQYF. Here the CDR3 DNA reads TGCAGTGCTAGCCCCTCTAGACTAGCGGCCTCCTACGAGCAGTACTTC. This rearrangement joins TRBV20-1 to TRBJ2-7, with 9 bases fitting TRBD2. Per germline, CDR1 DFQATT and CDR2 SNEGSKA (reference sequence). CDR3 length: 16 amino acids. Trimming cost V 3 bases and J 0 bases; bases outside gene matches: 9.

The rearrangement joins TRBV4-2 to TRBJ1-2; maybe TRBD1 (6 bases). This CDR3 has 17 amino acids. In germline, CDR1 is LGHNA, CDR2 YNFKEQ. V shed 0 bases and J shed 8 bases, with 22 bases lying between them. CDR3 nucleotides: TGTGCCAGCAGCCAAGATCCATCCGGGGGGCGCCTAGAGGGCTACACCTTC. This translates into CASSQDPSGGRLEGYTF.

The chain links TRBV9 to TRBJ1-3; no reliable D call. V lost 4 bases and J 4 bases, leaving 15 bases between the germline ends. Germline values: CDR1 SGDLS, CDR2 YYNGEE. The CDR3 consists of 15 residues. CDR3: CASSLDEGGGNTIYF. In DNA form, the CDR3 reads TGTGCCAGCAGCCTTGATGAGGGCGGAGGAAACACCATATATTTT.

The chain uses TRBV6-2 or TRBV6-3 and TRBJ2-3; 12 nucleotides align to TRBD2. This CDR3 is 14 amino acids long. Germline CDR1 and CDR2: MNHEY and SVGEGT. The ends lost 10 bases at V and 3 bases at J; junction bases unmatched: 5. CDR3 sequence reads: CAIRGLAGTDTQYF. CDR3 in DNA: TGTGCCATCCGCGGACTAGCGGGAACAGATACGCAGTATTTT.

This clonotype was recorded many times. The chain uses TRBV15 and TRBJ1-2; TRBD1 aligns across 8 bases. Trimming removed 4 bases from V and 4 bases from J; junction bases left unmatched: 2. The CDR3 sequence is 13 residues long. Germline V gene data show CDR1 as LNHNV and CDR2 as YYDKDF (reference sequence). CDR3 residues: CATSTGQGYGYTF. The DNA for the CDR3 is TGTGCCACCAGCACTGGACAGGGCTATGGCTACACCTTC.

This clonotype was seen repeatedly, ten times or more. V usage is TRBV9 and J usage is TRBJ1-1, with 8 bases lining up with TRBD1. After removal of 6 bases from V and 7 bases from J, the junction contained 8 bases not matched to a gene. Germline V gene data show CDR1 as SGDLS and CDR2 as YYNGEE. This CDR3 spans 13 amino acids. The DNA for the CDR3 is TGTGCCAGCAACCTGGACGACAGGGGTGAAGCTTTCTTT. This encodes CASNLDDRGEAFF.

This chain connects TRBV28 to TRBJ2-7; TRBD2 might be the D (6 bases). The CDR3 has 17 amino acids. The germline gives CDR1 MDHEN, CDR2 SYDVKM. V was clipped by 4 bases and J by 2 bases, with 21 bases between them. CDR3 bases: TGTGCCAGCAGTTCAGGTGTGAAAGCGGGTATAACCTACGAGCAGTACTTC. Its protein is CASSSGVKAGITYEQYF.

Many counts were recorded for this clonotype. The junction does not match germline at one end; this may be a read error. The chain employs TRBV29-1 and TRBJ1-2; 10 bases map to TRBD1. CDR1 SQVTM and CDR2 ANQGSEA come from the germline V gene. The CDR3 has 14 residues. CDR3 loop: CSVEGQGLNDGYTF. The DNA for the CDR3 is TGCAGCGTTGAGGGACAGGGGCTTAACGATGGCTACACCTTC.

V and J are TRBV4-3 and TRBJ1-2, with no clear D. The ends were cut back, 1 base at V and 4 bases at J, with 7 bases in the middle. The CDR3 runs to 13 residues. The germline gives CDR1 LGHNA, CDR2 YSLEER. Here the CDR3 DNA reads TGCGCCAGCAGCCAAGTGGGGTTCTATGGCTACACCTTC. It specifies CASSQVGFYGYTF.

This clonotype was counted between two and nine times. V gene TRBV5-1 combines with J gene TRBJ2-1; D perhaps matches TRBD2 (6 bases). CDR1 and CDR2 (germline): SGHRS, YFSETQ. The length of the CDR3 is 15 residues. V was cut by 7 bases and J by 4 bases, with 18 bases left in between. As DNA, the CDR3 is TGCGCCAGCCGGATAGCGGCTGGCTCTTACAATGAGCAGTTCTTC. Translated: CASRIAAGSYNEQFF.

This chain uses TRBV6-1 with TRBJ2-2, with D possibly called TRBD1 or TRBD2 (5 bases each). From germline, CDR1 is MNHNS and CDR2 SASEGT. V lost 6 bases, J lost 6 bases, and 17 bases lay in between. The CDR3 covers 15 residues. The CDR3 DNA sequence: TGTGCCAGCAGGTTTATGTTCGGGGCCCCCGGGGAGCTGTTTTTT. Translating it yields CASRFMFGAPGELFF.

This clonotype was seen a single time. This rearrangement joins TRBV28 to TRBJ2-2; D uncertain. Trimming took 11 bases from V and 2 from J, leaving 12 bases between them. Germline CDR1 reads MDHEN; CDR2 reads SYDVKM. This CDR3 contains 13 residues. The CDR3 DNA reads TGTGCCTTATCACCTCGAAACACCGGGGAGCTGTTTTTT. Translation: CALSPRNTGELFF.

The chain employs TRBV7-2 and TRBJ2-1; D unclear. Deletions cut 6 bases from V and 6 bases from J, with 18 bases between. Germline CDR1 SGHTA, CDR2 FQGNSA. This CDR3 contains 15 residues. CDR3 bases: TGTGCCAGCAGTTCCCAACCGACCGTATCCAATGAGCAGTTCTTC. This codes for CASSSQPTVSNEQFF.

This clonotype has only a few counts. The chain employs TRBV5-1 and TRBJ1-4; 10 bases agree with TRBD1. V shed 4 bases, J shed 6 bases, and the junction held 6 bases outside the gene matches. The length of the CDR3 is 15 residues. Germline V gives CDR1 SGHRS, CDR2 YFSETQ. CDR3 DNA: TGCGCCAGCAGCCCCGGGACAGGGGAGGATGAAAAACTGTTTTTT. The encoded protein is CASSPGTGEDEKLFF.

The V gene is TRBV6-2 or TRBV6-3, the J gene TRBJ1-1, with D maybe TRBD1 (5 bases). The germline V gene encodes CDR1 MNHEY and CDR2 SVGEGT. Trimming stripped 6 bases from V and 1 base from J, with 15 bases between. The CDR3 covers 15 residues. The CDR3 protein is CASSSAGTTNTEAFF. As DNA, the CDR3 is TGTGCCAGCAGCTCGGCCGGGACGACGAACACTGAAGCTTTCTTT.

This clonotype was counted between two and nine times. The chain carries TRBV15 and TRBJ2-5, with 14 bases lining up with TRBD2. The CDR3 contains 16 residues. In germline, CDR1 is LNHNV, CDR2 YYDKDF (reference sequence). The junction had 2 bases not matched to a gene; V was cut back by 1 base and J by 4 bases. The CDR3 DNA reads as TGTGCCACCAGCAGAGTCGGGACTAGCGGGGGAGAGACCCAGTACTTC. It translates to CATSRVGTSGGETQYF. The variable domain in full, completed from reference TRBV15 and TRBJ2-5, reads DAMVIQNPRYQVTQFGKPVTLSCSQTLNHNVMYWYQQKSSQAPKLLFHYYDKDFNNEADTPDNFQSRRPNTSFCFLDIRSPGLGDTAMYLCATSRVGTSGGETQYFGPGTRLLVL.

The rearrangement links TRBV20-1 to TRBJ1-1; D unresolved. Germline V gene lookup returns CDR1 DFQATT and CDR2 SNEGSKA (reference sequence). The CDR3 is 12 amino acids. Trimming removed 2 bases from V and 1 base from J, with 5 bases in between. CDR3 in amino acids: CSARRANTEAFF. The CDR3 DNA reads as TGCAGTGCTAGACGGGCGAACACTGAAGCTTTCTTT.

This sequence joins TRBV6-2 or TRBV6-3 and TRBJ2-2; 9 bases are shared with TRBD1. Germline CDR1 MNHEY, CDR2 SVGEGT. This CDR3 contains 16 residues. V gave up 5 bases and J gave up 2 bases; unmatched junction bases: 6. Written as DNA, the CDR3 is TGTGCCAGCAGTCGTATGGGACAGGGAAACACCGGGGAGCTGTTTTTT. It encodes CASSRMGQGNTGELFF.